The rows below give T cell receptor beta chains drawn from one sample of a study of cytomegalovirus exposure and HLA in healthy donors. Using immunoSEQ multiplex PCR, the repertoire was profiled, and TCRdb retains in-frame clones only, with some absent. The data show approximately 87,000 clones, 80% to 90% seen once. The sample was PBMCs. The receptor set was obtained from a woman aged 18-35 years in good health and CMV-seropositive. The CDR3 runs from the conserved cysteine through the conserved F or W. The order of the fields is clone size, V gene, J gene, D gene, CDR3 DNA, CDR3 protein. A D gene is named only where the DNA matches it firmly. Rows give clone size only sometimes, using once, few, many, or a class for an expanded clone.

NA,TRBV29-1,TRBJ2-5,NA,TGCAGCGTTGTGGGACTGGTAGAACCGTATGCCCGGGAGACCCAGTACTTC,CSVVGLVEPYARETQYF
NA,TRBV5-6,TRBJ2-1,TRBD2,TGTGCCAGCAGCAAGGGACTAGCGGGGGCGGTGCAGTTCTTC,CASSKGLAGAVQFF
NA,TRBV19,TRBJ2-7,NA,TGTGCCAGTAGCCCCCGGGGGAGCGGAGCAGCCTACGAGCAGTACTTC,CASSPRGSGAAYEQYF
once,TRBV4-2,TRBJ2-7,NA,TGTGCCAGCAGCCAAGATGGCTCAGGGGAAAAGGTCGAGCAGTACTTC,CASSQDGSGEKVEQYF
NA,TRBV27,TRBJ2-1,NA,TGTGCCAGCCGTCCCTACAGAGACAATGAGCAGTTCTTC,CASRPYRDNEQFF
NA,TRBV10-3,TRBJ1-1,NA,TGTGCCATCAGTGAGTCGGGGGGGGAAGCTTTCTTT,CAISESGGEAFF
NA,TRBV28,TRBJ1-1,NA,TGTGCCAGCAGTTTACCAGGGACTGAAGCTTTCTTT,CASSLPGTEAFF
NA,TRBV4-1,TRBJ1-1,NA,TGCGCCAGCAGCCAAGTAAGCGTGTACACTGAAGCTTTCTTT,CASSQVSVYTEAFF
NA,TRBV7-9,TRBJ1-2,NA,TGTGCCAGCACTACGGGGGGAGTGGATGGCTACACCTTC,CASTTGGVDGYTF
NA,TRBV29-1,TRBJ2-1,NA,TGCAGCGAATTAACTGTCTACAATGAGCAGTTCTTC,CSELTVYNEQFF
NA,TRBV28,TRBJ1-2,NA,TGTGCCAGCAGGTCTATACGGGGTAACTATGGCTACACCTTC,CASRSIRGNYGYTF
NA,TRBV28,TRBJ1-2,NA,TGTGCCAGCGCCCCAGGAATCTATGGCTACACCTTC,CASAPGIYGYTF
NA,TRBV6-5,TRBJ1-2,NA,TGTGCCAGCAGTTATTTCCCAGGGGATAACTATGGCTACACCTTC,CASSYFPGDNYGYTF
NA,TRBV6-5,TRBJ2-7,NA,TGTGCCAGCAGTAGAGACGGGCGGGACTACGAGCAGTACTTC,CASSRDGRDYEQYF
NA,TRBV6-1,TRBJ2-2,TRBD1,TGTGCCAGCTGGTCGGGACAGGGAACCGGGGAGCTGTTTTTT,CASWSGQGTGELFF
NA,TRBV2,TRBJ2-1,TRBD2,TGTGCCAGCAGTGGCGGGGGGCTCTACAATGAGCAGTTCTTC,CASSGGGLYNEQFF
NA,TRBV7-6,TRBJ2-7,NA,TGTGCCAGCAGCCCCGAACAGGGCAGTACCTACGAGCAGTACTTC,CASSPEQGSTYEQYF
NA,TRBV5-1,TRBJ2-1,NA,TGCGCCAGCAGGAAACCCAGGACAGGGCTGGGTAGCGGGAGCTCAGATGAGCAGTTCTTC,CASRKPRTGLGSGSSDEQFF
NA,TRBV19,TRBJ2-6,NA,TGTGCCAGTATCCAAAGGGCAGGGATGCTGGCTGGGGCCAACGTCCTGACTTTC,CASIQRAGMLAGANVLTF
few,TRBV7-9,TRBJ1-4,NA,TGTGCCAGCAGCCCCTCGACAGGATACAGAGAAAAACTGTTTTTT,CASSPSTGYREKLFF
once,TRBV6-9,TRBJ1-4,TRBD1,TGTGCCAGCAGTTACCAACACACAGGGGGCGAGAAATATGAAAAACTGTTTTTT,CASSYQHTGGEKYEKLFF
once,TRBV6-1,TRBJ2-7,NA,TGTGCCAGCAGGGGCGGAACAGGGATCTCCTACGAGCAGTACTTC,CASRGGTGISYEQYF
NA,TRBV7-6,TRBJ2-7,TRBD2,TGTGCCAGCAGCTTAGCGTGGGGTGGGCTAGCGGGAGACTACGAGCAGTACTTC,CASSLAWGGLAGDYEQYF
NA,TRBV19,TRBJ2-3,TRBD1,TGTGCCAGTAGTATTCAGGGGGCCTTCACAGATACGCAGTATTTT,CASSIQGAFTDTQYF
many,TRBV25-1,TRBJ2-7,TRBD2,TGTGCCAGCAGTGAATCTCTAGCGGGGGGGGGCGAGCAGTACTTC,CASSESLAGGGEQYF
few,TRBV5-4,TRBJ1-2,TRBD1,TGTGCCAGCAGCTACGACAGGGGGCAGCGGGGCTACACCTTC,CASSYDRGQRGYTF
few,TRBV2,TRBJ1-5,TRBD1,TGTGCCAGCACAGGGGGAACAACGGATCAGCCCCAGCATTTT,CASTGGTTDQPQHF
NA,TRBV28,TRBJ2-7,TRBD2,TGTGCCAGCAGTGTACTAGCGGGAAGCTCCTACGAGCAGTACTTC,CASSVLAGSSYEQYF
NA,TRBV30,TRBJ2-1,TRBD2,TGTGCCTGGGAAACTAGCGGTTTATACAATGAGCAGTTCTTC,CAWETSGLYNEQFF
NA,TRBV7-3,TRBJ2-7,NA,TGTGCCAGCAGCTTATCGCGCGTTAGCTACTACGAGCAGTACTTC,CASSLSRVSYYEQYF
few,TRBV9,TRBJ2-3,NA,TGTGCCAGCAGCGCCCACCGAACTAGCACAGATACGCAGTATTTT,CASSAHRTSTDTQYF
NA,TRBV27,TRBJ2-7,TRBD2,TGTGCCAGCAGTTTAATCGGGGGGGTCTCCTACGAGCAGTACTTC,CASSLIGGVSYEQYF
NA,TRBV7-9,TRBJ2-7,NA,TGTGCCAGCAGCTTTACAACCTCCTACGAGCAGTACTTC,CASSFTTSYEQYF
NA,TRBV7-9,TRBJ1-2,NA,TGTGCCAGCAGCTTAATTCACGGTTATGGCTACACCTTC,CASSLIHGYGYTF
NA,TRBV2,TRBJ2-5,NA,TGTGCCAGCGACCGGACAGAACAAGAGACCCAGTACTTC,CASDRTEQETQYF
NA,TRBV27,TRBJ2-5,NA,TGTGCCAGCACCAAGACCCAGTACTTC,CASTKTQYF
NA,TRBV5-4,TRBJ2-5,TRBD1,TGTGCCAGCAGCCTCCCGGGACAGCGAGAGACCCAGTACTTC,CASSLPGQRETQYF
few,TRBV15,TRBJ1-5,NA,TGTGCCACCAGCGCGATCGGGGTAATAGGGCAGCCCCAGCATTTT,CATSAIGVIGQPQHF
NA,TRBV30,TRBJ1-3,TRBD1,TGTGCTCGAGGGGACAGCCGAATCAGCTCTGGAAACACCATATATTTT,CARGDSRISSGNTIYF
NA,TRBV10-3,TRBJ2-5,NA,TGTGCCATCAGTGAAGCGGGGAGGGGGGAGACCCAGTACTTC,CAISEAGRGETQYF
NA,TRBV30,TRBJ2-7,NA,TGTGCCTGGAGTGTGGTATCAGGAGGCGAGCAGTACTTC,CAWSVVSGGEQYF
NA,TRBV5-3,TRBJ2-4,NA,TGTGCCAGAAGCTTGCGGGGTTCCAAAAACATTCAGTACTTC,CARSLRGSKNIQYF
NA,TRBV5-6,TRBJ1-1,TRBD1,TGTGCCAGCTCGACAGGGGGGAACGCTGAAGCTTTCTTT,CASSTGGNAEAFF
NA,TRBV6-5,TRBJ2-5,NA,TGTGCCAGCGGGAGAGAGACCCAGTACTTC,CASGRETQYF
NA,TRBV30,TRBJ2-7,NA,TGTGCCTGGAGTGTCCCGGCTAAGAGGTACGAGCAGTACTTC,CAWSVPAKRYEQYF
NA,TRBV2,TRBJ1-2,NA,TGTGCCAGCAGTGCCCAGCAGGGTACGTCCTATGGCTACACCTTC,CASSAQQGTSYGYTF
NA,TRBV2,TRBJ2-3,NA,TGTGCCAGCGTTGGGGGGAGCACAGATACGCAGTATTTT,CASVGGSTDTQYF
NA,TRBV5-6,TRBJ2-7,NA,TGTGCCAGCAGCTTGGATTCGGGGATAGTCCACGAGCAGTACTTC,CASSLDSGIVHEQYF
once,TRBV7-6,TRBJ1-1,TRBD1,TGTGCCAGCAGCTTAGCCGGGACAGTTGAAGCTTTCTTT,CASSLAGTVEAFF
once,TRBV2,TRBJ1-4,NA,TGTGCCAGCGCAATAGGACAGACTAATGAAAAACTGTTTTTT,CASAIGQTNEKLFF